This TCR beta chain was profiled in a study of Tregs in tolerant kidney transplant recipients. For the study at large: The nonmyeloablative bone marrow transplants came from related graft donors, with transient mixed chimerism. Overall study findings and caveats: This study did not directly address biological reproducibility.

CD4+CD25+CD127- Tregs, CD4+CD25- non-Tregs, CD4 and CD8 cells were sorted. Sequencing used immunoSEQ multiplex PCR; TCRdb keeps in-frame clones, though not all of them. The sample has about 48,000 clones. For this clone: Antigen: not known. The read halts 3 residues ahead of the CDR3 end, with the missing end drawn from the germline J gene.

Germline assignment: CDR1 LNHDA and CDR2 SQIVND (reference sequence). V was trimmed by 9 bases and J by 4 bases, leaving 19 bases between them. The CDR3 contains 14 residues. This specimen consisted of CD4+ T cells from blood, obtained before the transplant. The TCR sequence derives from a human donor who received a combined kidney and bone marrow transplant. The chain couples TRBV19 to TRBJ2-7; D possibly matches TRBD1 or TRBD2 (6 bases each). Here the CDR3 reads CASGGGSSTYEQYF. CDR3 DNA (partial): TGTGCCAGCGGAGGGGGATCTAGCACTTACGAG.